Presented here are 16 T cell receptor beta chains from one specimen sequenced in a study of shared clonotypes between healthy human individuals. The repertoire was sequenced with immunoSEQ multiplex PCR; TCRdb's copy has only in-frame clones and lacks some. The sample gives about 490,000 clones, 78% of which show up once; 12% is in the top ten. The sample consisted of PBMCs. Source of these receptors: a woman between 40 and 55 years old in good health. Some clones in this sample may be carry-over from other donors' samples.

The V gene is TRBV27, the J gene TRBJ2-3, with 10 positions matching TRBD2. Germline CDR1 MNHEY, CDR2 SMNVEV (reference sequence). V shed 3 bases and J 1 base; nucleotides not matched to a gene: 4. The CDR3 covers 16 residues. The CDR3 DNA sequence: TGTGCCAGCAGTTTCTACGGGACTAGCGGCACAGATACGCAGTATTTT. Protein sequence: CASSFYGTSGTDTQYF.

The V and J genes are TRBV5-1 and TRBJ2-5; D unresolved. The CDR3 runs to 16 residues. Germline CDR1 SGHRS, CDR2 YFSETQ. V lost 0 bases and J lost 4, with 16 bases in between. Written as DNA, the CDR3 is TGCGCCAGCAGCTTGGCGACAATGATATTTGGAGAGACCCAGTACTTC. Its translation: CASSLATMIFGETQYF.

V usage is TRBV6-1 and J usage is TRBJ2-2; the match to TRBD1 covers 7 bases. Trimming removed 8 bases from V and 1 base from J; junction bases left unmatched: 4. Germline V gives CDR1 MNHNS, CDR2 SASEGT. The CDR3 extends over 14 amino acids. Here the CDR3 DNA reads TGTGCCAGCTCGGGACAGAGGAACACCGGGGAGCTGTTTTTT. Its protein is CASSGQRNTGELFF.

This sequence joins TRBV29-1 and TRBJ1-1, with 7 bases matching TRBD1. The CDR3 contains 14 residues. Looked up from germline, CDR1 is SQVTM and CDR2 is ANQGSEA. The J segment lost 7 bases and the V segment lost 1 base, leaving 9 bases of the junction unmatched. The CDR3 bases are TGCAGCGTTGAAGTCCCGGGACAGCGAATTGAAGCTTTCTTT. Amino acids: CSVEVPGQRIEAFF.

This CDR3 reads CASSAAIAKNIQYF. DNA of the CDR3: TGTGCCAGCAGTGCTGCCATAGCCAAAAACATTCAGTACTTC. The chain employs TRBV6-1 and TRBJ2-4; D unresolved. The germline gives CDR1 MNHNS, CDR2 SASEGT. The V and J ends lost 4 bases and 0 bases respectively, with 7 bases between them. There are 14 residues in the CDR3.

This clone showed up just once. V usage is TRBV4-1 and J usage is TRBJ2-1, with 8 bases that match TRBD2. Germline loops: CDR1 MGHRA, CDR2 YSYEKL. Losses at the gene ends were 1 base for V and 2 bases for J; bases not matched to a gene: 7. The CDR3 runs 17 residues. The CDR3 nucleotides are TGCGCCAGCAGCCAAGCCCTAAGCGGGAGCGCCTACAATGAGCAGTTCTTC. Encoded protein: CASSQALSGSAYNEQFF.

Note on this clone: This likely stems from a read error, as it lies one base from a far larger clone. The chain is built from TRBV6-6 and TRBJ1-5; D gene unclear. The CDR3 is made up of 15 amino acids. CDR1 is MNHNY, CDR2 SVGAGI, per germline (reference sequence). The CDR3 region has the DNA TGTGCCATCAGTTACTCGAGCAGTCCAAATCAGCCCCAGCATTTT. Its protein is CAISYSSSPNQPQHF.

The genes are TRBV2 and TRBJ2-7, with no clear D. With 2 bases removed from V and 8 bases from J, the gap between germline ends came to 4 bases. The CDR3 length is 10 residues. CDR1 and CDR2 (germline): SNHLY, FYNNEI. The CDR3 DNA reads as TGTGCCAGCAGTGAACTCAAGCAGTACTTC. This sequence encodes CASSELKQYF.

This sequence joins TRBV28 and TRBJ1-6, with 7 nucleotides matching TRBD1. This CDR3 is 17 amino acids long. V lost 6 bases and J lost 9; bases outside the gene matches: 17. CDR1 and CDR2 from the germline V gene are MDHEN and SYDVKM. The CDR3 loop is CASSLPRQGRSSSPLHF. The DNA for the CDR3 is TGTGCCAGCAGCCTTCCCCGACAGGGAAGGTCTAGTTCACCCCTCCACTTT.

The V call is TRBV27, the J call TRBJ1-1; D is unclear. V lost 5 bases and J 4 bases, leaving 14 bases between the germline ends. Germline assignment: CDR1 MNHEY and CDR2 SMNVEV (reference sequence). This CDR3 is 14 amino acids long. CDR3 amino acids: CASSATGRGTEAFF. The CDR3 DNA sequence: TGTGCCAGCAGTGCTACCGGACGGGGCACTGAAGCTTTCTTT.

This clone turned up a few times. This sample also contains other DNA sequences that code for the same CDR3. V and J are TRBV7-2 and TRBJ2-3, with D unresolved. CDR1 is SGHTA, CDR2 FQGNSA, per germline. V gave up 0 bases and J gave up 0 bases, with 4 bases separating them. The CDR3 is made up of 14 amino acids. The DNA for the CDR3 is TGTGCCAGCAGCTTAGCCTGGAGCACAGATACGCAGTATTTT. It encodes CASSLAWSTDTQYF.

The gene calls are TRBV7-9 and TRBJ2-1; D gene unclear. In germline, CDR1 is SEHNR, CDR2 FQNEAQ (reference sequence). V was pared by 1 base and J by 0 bases, with 19 bases between. The length of the CDR3 is 19 residues. DNA of the CDR3: TGTGCCAGCAGCTTAGTTCCAGAACTGTGGAGCAGCTCCTACAATGAGCAGTTCTTC. Its translation is CASSLVPELWSSSYNEQFF.

This chain joins TRBV19 and TRBJ2-2; D gene unclear. The CDR3 has 11 residues. Germline CDR1 LNHDA, CDR2 SQIVND (reference sequence). V was clipped by 6 bases and J by 6 bases, with 5 bases between them. The CDR3 spells CASRMAGELFF. The CDR3 DNA sequence: TGTGCCAGTAGAATGGCCGGGGAGCTGTTTTTT. Supplemented by reference TRBV19 and TRBJ2-2, the full variable domain reads DGGITQSPKYLFRKEGQNVTLSCEQNLNHDAMYWYRQDPGQGLRLIYYSQIVNDFQKGDIAEGYSVSREKKESFPLTVTSAQKNPTAFYLCASRMAGELFFGEGSRLTVL.

This clone occurred many times. The same CDR3 also results from other DNA sequences found in this sample. V is TRBV5-6 and J is TRBJ2-7; the D is unclear. The germline V gene has CDR1 SGHDT and CDR2 YYEEEE. The V end lost 4 bases, the J end lost 2 bases, and 7 bases lay between the germline ends. The length of the CDR3 is 12 residues. The CDR3, as DNA: TGTGCCAGCAGCACTTCCACCTACGAGCAGTACTTC. Residues: CASSTSTYEQYF.

The sample holds a few counts of this clone. The V gene is TRBV5-4, the J gene TRBJ1-1, with a possible D match to TRBD1 (5 bases). Germline assignment: CDR1 SGHNT and CDR2 YYREEE (reference sequence). This CDR3 spans 15 amino acids. Trimming pared 0 bases from V and 1 base from J, leaving 10 bases between. CDR3 region: CASSLGGGPNTEAFF. The CDR3 DNA follows: TGTGCCAGCAGCTTGGGTGGGGGACCGAACACTGAAGCTTTCTTT.

This clone was recorded many times. Other DNA sequences within the sample encode an identical CDR3. The chain recombines TRBV9 with TRBJ2-1, with 9 bases identical to TRBD1. CDR3 size: 16 residues. J lost 4 bases, V lost 4 bases, and 9 bases had no gene match. Germline-derived CDR1 and CDR2 are SGDLS and YYNGEE. CDR3 in amino acids: CASSSSGTGIYNEQFF. The DNA for the CDR3 is TGTGCCAGCAGCTCCTCCGGGACAGGGATTTACAATGAGCAGTTCTTC.